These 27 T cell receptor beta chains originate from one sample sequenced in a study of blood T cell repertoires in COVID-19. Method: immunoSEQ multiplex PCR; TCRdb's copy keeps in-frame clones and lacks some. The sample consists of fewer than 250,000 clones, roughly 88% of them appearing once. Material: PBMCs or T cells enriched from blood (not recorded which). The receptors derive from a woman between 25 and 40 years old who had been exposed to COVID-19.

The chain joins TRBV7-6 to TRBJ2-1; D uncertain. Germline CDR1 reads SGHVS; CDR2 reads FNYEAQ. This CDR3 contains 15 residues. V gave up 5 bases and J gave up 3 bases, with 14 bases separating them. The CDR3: CASSHRSGVYNEQFF. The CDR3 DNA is TGTGCCAGCAGCCACCGTTCGGGTGTCTACAATGAGCAGTTCTTC.

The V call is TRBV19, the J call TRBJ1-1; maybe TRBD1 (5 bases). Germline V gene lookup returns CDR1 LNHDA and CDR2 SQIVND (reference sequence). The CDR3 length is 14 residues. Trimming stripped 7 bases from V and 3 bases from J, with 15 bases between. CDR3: CASTLTVVHTEAFF. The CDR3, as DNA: TGTGCCAGTACCTTGACAGTCGTTCACACTGAAGCTTTCTTT.

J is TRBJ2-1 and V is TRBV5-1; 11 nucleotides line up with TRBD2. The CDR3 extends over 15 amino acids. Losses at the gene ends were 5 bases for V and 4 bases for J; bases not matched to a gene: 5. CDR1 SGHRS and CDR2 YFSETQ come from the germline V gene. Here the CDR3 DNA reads TGCGCCAGCAGGGAAGGGACTAGCGGATACAATGAGCAGTTCTTC. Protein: CASREGTSGYNEQFF.

The CDR3 nucleotides read TGTGCCAGCAGTTACTCGGGACTAGCGGGTAACAATGAGCAGTTCTTC. Encoded protein: CASSYSGLAGNNEQFF. The gene calls are TRBV6-5 and TRBJ2-1, with 12 bases that match TRBD2. The CDR3 extends over 16 amino acids. In germline, CDR1 is MNHEY, CDR2 SVGAGI. J lost 5 bases, V lost 0 bases, and 2 bases had no gene match.

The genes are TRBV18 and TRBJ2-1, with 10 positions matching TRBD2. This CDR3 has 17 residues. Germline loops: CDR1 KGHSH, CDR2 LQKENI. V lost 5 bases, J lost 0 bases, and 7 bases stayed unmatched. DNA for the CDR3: TGTGCCAGCTCAGGCCAGCGGGGGGGCGGCTCCTACAATGAGCAGTTCTTC. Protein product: CASSGQRGGGSYNEQFF.

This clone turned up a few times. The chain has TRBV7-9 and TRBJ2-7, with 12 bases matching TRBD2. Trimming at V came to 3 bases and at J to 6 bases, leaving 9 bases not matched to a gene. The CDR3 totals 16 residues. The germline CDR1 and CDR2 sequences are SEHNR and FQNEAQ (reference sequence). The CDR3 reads CASSLGRLAGDPEQYF. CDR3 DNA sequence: TGTGCCAGCAGCTTGGGGAGACTAGCGGGAGACCCCGAGCAGTACTTC.

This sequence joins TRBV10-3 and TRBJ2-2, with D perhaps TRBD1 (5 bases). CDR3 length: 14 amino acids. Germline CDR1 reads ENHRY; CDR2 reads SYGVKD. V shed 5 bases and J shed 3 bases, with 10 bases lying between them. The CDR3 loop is CAISRREDTGELFF. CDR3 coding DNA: TGTGCCATCAGTCGCAGGGAAGACACCGGGGAGCTGTTTTTT.

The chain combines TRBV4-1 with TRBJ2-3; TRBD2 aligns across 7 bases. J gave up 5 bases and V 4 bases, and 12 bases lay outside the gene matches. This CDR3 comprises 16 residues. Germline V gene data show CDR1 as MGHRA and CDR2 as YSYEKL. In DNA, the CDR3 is TGCGCCAGCAGCCGTAAAACTAGCGTAGTCAGAGATACGCAGTATTTT. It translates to CASSRKTSVVRDTQYF.

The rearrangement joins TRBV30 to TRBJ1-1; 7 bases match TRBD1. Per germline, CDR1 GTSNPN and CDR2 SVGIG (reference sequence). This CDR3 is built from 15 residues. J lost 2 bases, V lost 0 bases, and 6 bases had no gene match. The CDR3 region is CAWSVLGTANTEAFF. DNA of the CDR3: TGTGCCTGGAGTGTACTAGGGACAGCCAACACTGAAGCTTTCTTT.

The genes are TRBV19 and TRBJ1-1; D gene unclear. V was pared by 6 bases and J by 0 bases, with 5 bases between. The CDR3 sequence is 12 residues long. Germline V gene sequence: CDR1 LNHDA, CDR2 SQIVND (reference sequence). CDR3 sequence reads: CASSFVNTEAFF. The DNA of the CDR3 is TGTGCCAGTAGCTTTGTGAACACTGAAGCTTTCTTT.

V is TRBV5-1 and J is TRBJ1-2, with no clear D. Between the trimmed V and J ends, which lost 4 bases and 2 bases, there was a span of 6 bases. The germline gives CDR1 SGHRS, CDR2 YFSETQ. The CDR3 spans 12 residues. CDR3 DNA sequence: TGCGCCAGCAGCGAGGAAAACTATGGCTACACCTTC. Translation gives CASSEENYGYTF.

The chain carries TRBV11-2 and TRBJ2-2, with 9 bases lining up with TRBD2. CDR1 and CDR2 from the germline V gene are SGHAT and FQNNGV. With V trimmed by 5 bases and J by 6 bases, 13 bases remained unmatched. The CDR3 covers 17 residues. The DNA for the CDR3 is TGTGCCAGCAGCATTCTCTCTAGCGGGATGGGACCCGGGGAGCTGTTTTTT. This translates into CASSILSSGMGPGELFF.

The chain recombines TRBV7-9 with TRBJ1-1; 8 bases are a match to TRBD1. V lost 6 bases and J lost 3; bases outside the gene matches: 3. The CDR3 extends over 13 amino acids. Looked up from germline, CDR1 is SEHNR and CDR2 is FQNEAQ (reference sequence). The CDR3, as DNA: TGTGCCAGCAGTACAGGGGGGGACACTGAAGCTTTCTTT. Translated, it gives CASSTGGDTEAFF.

CDR3 residues: CASAGLAGFSYNEQFF. DNA for the CDR3: TGTGCCAGCGCTGGACTAGCGGGATTCTCCTACAATGAGCAGTTCTTC. The chain employs TRBV2 and TRBJ2-1, with 12 bases aligning to TRBD2. This CDR3 comprises 16 residues. V dropped 8 bases and J dropped 0; count of bases not matched to a gene: 5. From germline, CDR1 is SNHLY and CDR2 FYNNEI.

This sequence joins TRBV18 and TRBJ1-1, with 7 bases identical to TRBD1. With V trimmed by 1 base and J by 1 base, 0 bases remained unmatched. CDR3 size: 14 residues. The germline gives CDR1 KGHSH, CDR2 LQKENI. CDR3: CASSPQGANTEAFF. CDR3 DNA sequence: TGTGCCAGCTCACCACAGGGGGCGAACACTGAAGCTTTCTTT.

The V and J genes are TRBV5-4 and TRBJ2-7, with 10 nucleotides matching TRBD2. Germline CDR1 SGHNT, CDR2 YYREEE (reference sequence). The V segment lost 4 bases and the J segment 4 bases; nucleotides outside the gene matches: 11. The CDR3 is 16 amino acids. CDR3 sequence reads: CASSLAASGSVYEQYF. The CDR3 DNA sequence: TGTGCCAGCAGCCTGGCGGCTAGCGGGAGCGTATACGAGCAGTACTTC.

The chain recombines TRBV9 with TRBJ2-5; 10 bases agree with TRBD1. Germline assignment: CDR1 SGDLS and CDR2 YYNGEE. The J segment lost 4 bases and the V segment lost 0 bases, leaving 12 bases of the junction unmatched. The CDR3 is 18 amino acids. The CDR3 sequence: CASSVGDRGWEKGETQYF. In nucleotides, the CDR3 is TGTGCCAGCAGCGTAGGGGACAGGGGATGGGAAAAGGGAGAGACCCAGTACTTC. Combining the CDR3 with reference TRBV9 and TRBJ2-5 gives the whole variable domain DSGVTQTPKHLITATGQRVTLRCSPRSGDLSVYWYQQSLDQGLQFLIQYYNGEERAKGNILERFSAQQFPDLHSELNLSSLELGDSALYFCASSVGDRGWEKGETQYFGPGTRLLVL.

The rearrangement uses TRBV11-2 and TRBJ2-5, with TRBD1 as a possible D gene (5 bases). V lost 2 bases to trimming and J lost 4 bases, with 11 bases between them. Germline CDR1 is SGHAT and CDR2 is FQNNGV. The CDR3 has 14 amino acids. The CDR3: CASSLRQGVETQYF. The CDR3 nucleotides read TGTGCCAGCAGCTTACGCCAGGGCGTAGAGACCCAGTACTTC. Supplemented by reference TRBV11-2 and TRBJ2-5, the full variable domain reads EAGVAQSPRYKIIEKRQSVAFWCNPISGHATLYWYQQILGQGPKLLIQFQNNGVVDDSQLPKDRFSAERLKGVDSTLKIQPAKLEDSAVYLCASSLRQGVETQYFGPGTRLLVL.

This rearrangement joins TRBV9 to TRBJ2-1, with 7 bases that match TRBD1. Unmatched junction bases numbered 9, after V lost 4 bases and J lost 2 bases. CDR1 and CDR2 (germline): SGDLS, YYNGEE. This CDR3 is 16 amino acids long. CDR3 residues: CASSSHGTDAYNEQFF. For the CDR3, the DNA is TGTGCCAGCAGCAGTCACGGGACAGATGCCTACAATGAGCAGTTCTTC.

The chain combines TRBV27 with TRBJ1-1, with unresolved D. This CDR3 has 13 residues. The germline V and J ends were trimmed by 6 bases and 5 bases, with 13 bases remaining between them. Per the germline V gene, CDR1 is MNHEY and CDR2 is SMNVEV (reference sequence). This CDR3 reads CASRRTGETEAFF. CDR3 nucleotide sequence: TGTGCCAGCAGGAGGACCGGGGAGACTGAAGCTTTCTTT.

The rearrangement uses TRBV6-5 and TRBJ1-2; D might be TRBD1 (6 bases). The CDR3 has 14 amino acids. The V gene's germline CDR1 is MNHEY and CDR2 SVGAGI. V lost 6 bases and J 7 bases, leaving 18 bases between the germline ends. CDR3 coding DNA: TGTGCCAGCAGCCCCCTCGGGGGGCTGAGTGGCTACACCTTC. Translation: CASSPLGGLSGYTF.

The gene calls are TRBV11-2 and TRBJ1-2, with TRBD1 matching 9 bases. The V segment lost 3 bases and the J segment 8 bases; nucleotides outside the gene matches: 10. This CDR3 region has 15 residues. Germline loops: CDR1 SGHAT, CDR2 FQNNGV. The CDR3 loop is CASSFGPGQGYGYTF. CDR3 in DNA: TGTGCCAGCAGCTTCGGCCCGGGACAGGGTTACGGCTACACCTTC.

The CDR3 here is CASSPPLGAGANVLTF. The CDR3 DNA reads as TGTGCCAGCTCACCGCCGCTGGGAGCTGGGGCCAACGTCCTGACTTTC. This chain joins TRBV18 and TRBJ2-6, with a weak D call TRBD2 (5 bases). CDR1 KGHSH and CDR2 LQKENI come from the germline V gene. The CDR3 has 16 residues. V shed 3 bases and J shed 2 bases, with 11 bases lying between them.

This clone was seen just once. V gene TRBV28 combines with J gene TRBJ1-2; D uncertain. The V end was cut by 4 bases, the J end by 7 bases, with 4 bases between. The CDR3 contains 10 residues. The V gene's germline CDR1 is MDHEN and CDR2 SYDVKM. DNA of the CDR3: TGTGCCAGCAGTTCAGTTGGCTACACCTTC. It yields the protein CASSSVGYTF.

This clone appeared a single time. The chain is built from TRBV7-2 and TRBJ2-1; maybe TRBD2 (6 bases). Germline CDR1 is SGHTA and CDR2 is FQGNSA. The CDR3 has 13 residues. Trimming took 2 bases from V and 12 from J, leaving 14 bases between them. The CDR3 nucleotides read TGTGCCAGCAGCTTAAACACGGCGGGACGGCAGTTCTTC. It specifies CASSLNTAGRQFF. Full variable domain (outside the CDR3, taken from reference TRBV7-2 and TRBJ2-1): GAGVSQSPSNKVTEKGKDVELRCDPISGHTALYWYRQSLGQGLEFLIYFQGNSAPDKSGLPSDRFSAERTGGSVSTLTIQRTQQEDSAVYLCASSLNTAGRQFFGPGTRLTVL.

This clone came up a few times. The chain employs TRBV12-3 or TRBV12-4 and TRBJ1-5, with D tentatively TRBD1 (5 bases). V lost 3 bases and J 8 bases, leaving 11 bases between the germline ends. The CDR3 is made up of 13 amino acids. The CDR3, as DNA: TGTGCCAGCAGTTTCGGGGGGTGGGAGCCCCAGCATTTT. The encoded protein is CASSFGGWEPQHF.

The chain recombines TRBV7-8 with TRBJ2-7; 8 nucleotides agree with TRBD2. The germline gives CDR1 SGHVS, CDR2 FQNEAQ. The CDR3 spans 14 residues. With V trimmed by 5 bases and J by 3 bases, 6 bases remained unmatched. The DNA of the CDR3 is TGTGCCAGCAGCCCCAGCGGGAGAGGCTACGAGCAGTACTTC. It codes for CASSPSGRGYEQYF.